The 8 T cell receptor beta chains presented below share a single source sample, sequenced in a study of a mutant IDH1 vaccine in newly diagnosed glioma. Their recognized antigens are unknown. Documented time point: week 35, safety follow-up. Vaccinated patients received 300 ug of mutant IDH1 20-mer peptide per dose, with topical imiquimod. The protocol was immunoSEQ multiplex PCR, while the TCRdb copy is restricted to in-frame clones and leaves out a portion. The data hold approximately 50,000 clones, with more than 65% observed a single time. Material: PBMCs, obtained from a glioma patient whose treatment included an IDH1 peptide vaccine. The receptor source for this set is a man aged 35 to 55 with glioma.

The chain carries TRBV5-1 and TRBJ2-1; TRBD2 matches at 10 bases. With 5 bases clipped from V and 8 bases from J, the junction kept 7 bases outside the gene matches. CDR1 and CDR2 (germline): SGHRS, YFSETQ. CDR3 size: 14 residues. CDR3 protein: CASSRASGGDEQFF. The CDR3 nucleotides read TGCGCCAGCAGTCGGGCTAGCGGGGGCGATGAGCAGTTCTTC.

The CDR3 bases are TGTGCCAGCAGTGAAGGGATTATGGGGAATGAGCAGTTCTTC. As protein: CASSEGIMGNEQFF. The chain combines TRBV6-1 with TRBJ2-1; D gene uncertain. Germline CDR1 reads MNHNS; CDR2 reads SASEGT. Trimming left V 1 base short and J 7 bases short, with 11 bases between. This CDR3 is built from 14 residues.

This clone was counted between two and nine times. The chain employs TRBV5-6 and TRBJ1-2; 7 nucleotides agree with TRBD1. The CDR3 extends over 14 amino acids. Germline values: CDR1 SGHDT, CDR2 YYEEEE. The V segment lost 0 bases and the J segment 8 bases; nucleotides outside the gene matches: 7. CDR3 nucleotide sequence: TGTGCCAGCAGCTTGGGCAGGGGGTCAGGCGGCTACACCTTC. Translated: CASSLGRGSGGYTF.

The V call is TRBV13, the J call TRBJ2-3; D gene ambiguous. The CDR3 runs to 12 residues. The V gene lost 5 bases and the J gene lost 0 bases, with 3 bases spanning the gap. The germline V gene has CDR1 PRHDT and CDR2 FYEKMQ (reference sequence). CDR3 sequence reads: CASSPSTDTQYF. In DNA, the CDR3 is TGTGCCAGCAGCCCGAGCACAGATACGCAGTATTTT.

J is TRBJ2-3 and V is TRBV2, with D maybe TRBD1 (5 bases). Germline V gene data show CDR1 as SNHLY and CDR2 as FYNNEI. V was trimmed by 5 bases and J by 3 bases, leaving 18 bases between them. CDR3 length: 16 residues. CDR3 in amino acids: CASSKSSGRVTDTQYF. The DNA of the CDR3 is TGTGCCAGCAGTAAGTCGTCCGGCAGGGTGACAGATACGCAGTATTTT.

The chain joins TRBV29-1 to TRBJ2-3; 13 bases agree with TRBD2. V trimming: 5 bases; J trimming: 5 bases; junction bases outside the gene matches: 7. Germline CDR1 reads SQVTM; CDR2 reads ANQGSEA. The CDR3 totals 15 residues. The CDR3 loop reads CSVLTSGGGLDTQYF. DNA of the CDR3: TGCAGCGTTTTAACTAGCGGGGGGGGGTTAGATACGCAGTATTTT.

The chain uses TRBV5-4 and TRBJ2-7; 15 positions agree with TRBD2. After removal of 0 bases from V and 3 bases from J, the junction contained 4 bases not matched to a gene. There are 17 residues in the CDR3. Germline V gives CDR1 SGHNT, CDR2 YYREEE (reference sequence). The CDR3 nucleotides read TGTGCCAGCAGCTTGGGGACTAGCGGGGGGGCTATCTACGAGCAGTACTTC. Amino acid sequence: CASSLGTSGGAIYEQYF.

The table lists this clone with a few counts. The chain carries TRBV30 and TRBJ1-1, with D maybe TRBD1 (5 bases). The CDR3 has 13 amino acids. Between the trimmed V and J ends, which lost 8 bases and 2 bases, there was a span of 15 bases. Germline values: CDR1 GTSNPN, CDR2 SVGIG (reference sequence). CDR3 sequence: CAGKGRVNTEAFF. As DNA, the CDR3 is TGTGCCGGGAAGGGGAGGGTCAACACTGAAGCTTTCTTT.